The source of this T cell receptor beta chain is a study of T-cell reconstitution after alpha-beta-depleted transplantation in children. Preparation of the TCRbeta library used unique molecular identifiers. MiXCR, applied by TCRdb to the PCR reads, yields one record per CDR3 protein. The sample contains fewer than 550,000 distinct CDR3 sequences, approximately 10% of which appear only once. Study results and caveats: The study reportedly traced alpha-beta T cells about two months after transplant to several hundred expanded graft clones. When one year had passed after transplant, most T-cell counts and diversity came from newly produced T cells.

For this clonotype: What it recognizes is unknown. The junction shows a germline mismatch at one end, possibly a read error.

The CDR3 covers 13 residues. This TCR came from a female patient aged 2 to 10 who had a stem cell transplant for aplastic anemia, so the T cells may come from the graft donor. The chain employs TRBV12-3 or TRBV12-4 and TRBJ2-1; perhaps TRBD2 as D (5 bases). Specimen: PBMCs, mostly from graft donor cells, collected 180 days after TCRalphabeta/CD19-depleted stem cell transplant. The CDR3 is CASSFRRGNEPFF. The CDR3, as DNA: TGTGCCAGCAGTTTTCGCCGAGGGAATGAGCCGTTCTTC.